These 2 T cell receptor beta chains were all obtained from the same sample, sequenced in a study of identical twins. Each CDR3 protein is one row after TCRdb ran MiXCR on the 5' RACE reads. The sample lists 350,000 to 400,000 distinct CDR3 sequences, roughly 9% seen once, with 8.5% to 10% in the top ten. The sample consisted of naive T cells sorted from blood. These receptors all stem from a woman in her forties or fifties in good health.

This clonotype was observed at least ten times. The V call is TRBV7-9, the J call TRBJ2-7, with 7 bases lining up with TRBD2. This CDR3 has 12 residues. V dropped 9 bases and J dropped 0; count of bases not matched to a gene: 2. The germline gives CDR1 SEHNR, CDR2 FQNEAQ (reference sequence). The CDR3 loop is CASGGSSYEQYF. Written as DNA, the CDR3 is TGTGCCAGTGGCGGGAGCTCCTACGAGCAGTACTTC. Complete variable domain (other parts from reference TRBV7-9 and TRBJ2-7): DTGVSQNPRHKITKRGQNVTFRCDPISEHNRLYWYRQTLGQGPEFLTYFQNEAQLEKSRLLSDRFSAERPKGSFSTLEIQRTEQGDSAMYLCASGGSSYEQYFGPGTRLTVT.

Only a few counts were recorded for this clonotype. The chain uses TRBV20-1 and TRBJ2-3, with D uncertain. This CDR3 region has 13 residues. Germline V lookup: CDR1 DFQATT, CDR2 SNEGSKA (reference sequence). V was cut by 5 bases and J by 2 bases, with 11 bases left in between. The CDR3 nucleotides read TGCAGTGCTTCTGGACGGAACACAGATACGCAGTATTTT. This codes for CSASGRNTDTQYF.